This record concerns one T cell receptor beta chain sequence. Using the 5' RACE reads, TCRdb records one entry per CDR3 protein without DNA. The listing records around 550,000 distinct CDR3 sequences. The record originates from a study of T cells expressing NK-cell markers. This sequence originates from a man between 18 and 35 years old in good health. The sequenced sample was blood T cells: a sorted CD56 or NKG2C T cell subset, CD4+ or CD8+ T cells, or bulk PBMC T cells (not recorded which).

The chain's CDR3 is CASSQDTRARFF. This chain connects TRBV3-1 to TRBJ2-1; TCRdb's D call, TRBD1, is unchecked because there is no DNA. Germline V gene lookup returns CDR1 LGHDT and CDR2 YNNKEL (reference sequence). This CDR3 comprises 12 residues.